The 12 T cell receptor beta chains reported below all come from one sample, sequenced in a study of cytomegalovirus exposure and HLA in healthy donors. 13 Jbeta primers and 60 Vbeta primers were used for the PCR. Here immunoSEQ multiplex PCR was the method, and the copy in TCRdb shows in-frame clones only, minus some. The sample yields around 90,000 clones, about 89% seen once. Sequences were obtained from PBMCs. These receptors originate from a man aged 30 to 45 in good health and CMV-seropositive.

In DNA form, the CDR3 reads TGCAGCCTCCGGGACAGGGTTAATCAGCCCCAGCATTTT. This translates into CSLRDRVNQPQHF. The genes are TRBV29-1 and TRBJ1-5; 9 bases fit TRBD1. The CDR3 runs to 13 residues. Germline CDR1 and CDR2: SQVTM and ANQGSEA. V lost 8 bases to trimming and J lost 4 bases; unmatched junction nucleotides: 6. Combining the CDR3 with reference TRBV29-1 and TRBJ1-5 gives the whole variable domain SAVISQKPSRDICQRGTSLTIQCQVDSQVTMMFWYRQQPGQSLTLIATANQGSEATYESGFVIDKFPISRPNLTFSTLTVSNMSPEDSSIYLCSLRDRVNQPQHFGDGTRLSIL.

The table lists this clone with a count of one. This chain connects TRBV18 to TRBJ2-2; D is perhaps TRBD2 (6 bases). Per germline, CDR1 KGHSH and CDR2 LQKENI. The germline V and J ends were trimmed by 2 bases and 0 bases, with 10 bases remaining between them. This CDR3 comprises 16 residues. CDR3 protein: CASSPWTGANTGELFF. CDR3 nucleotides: TGTGCCAGCTCACCATGGACGGGGGCGAACACCGGGGAGCTGTTTTTT.

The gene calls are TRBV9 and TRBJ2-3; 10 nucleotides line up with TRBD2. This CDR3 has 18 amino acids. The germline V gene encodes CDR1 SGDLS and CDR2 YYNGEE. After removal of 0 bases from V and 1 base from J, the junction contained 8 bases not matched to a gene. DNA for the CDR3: TGTGCCAGCAGCGTAGCTTCGGGGGGGACTAGCGGCACAGATACGCAGTATTTT. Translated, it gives CASSVASGGTSGTDTQYF.

CDR3 sequence: CASSPGGSYEQYF. The DNA of the CDR3 is TGTGCCAGCAGTCCGGGGGGCTCCTACGAGCAGTACTTC. V is TRBV27 and J is TRBJ2-5; 7 bases agree with TRBD2. The tail of the sequence fits TRBJ2-7 better, so the J call may be wrong. The CDR3 extends over 13 amino acids. The V gene's germline CDR1 is MNHEY and CDR2 SMNVEV (reference sequence).

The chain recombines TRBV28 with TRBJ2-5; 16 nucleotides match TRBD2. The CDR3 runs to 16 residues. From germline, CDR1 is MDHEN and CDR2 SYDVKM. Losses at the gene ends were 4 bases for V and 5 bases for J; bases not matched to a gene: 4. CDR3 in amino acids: CASSWGLAGGHETQYF. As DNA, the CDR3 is TGTGCCAGCAGTTGGGGACTAGCGGGAGGGCACGAGACCCAGTACTTC.

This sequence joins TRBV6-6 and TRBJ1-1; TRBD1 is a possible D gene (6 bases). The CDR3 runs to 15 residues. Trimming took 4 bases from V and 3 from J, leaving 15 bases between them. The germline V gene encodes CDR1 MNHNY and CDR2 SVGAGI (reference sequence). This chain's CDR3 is CASSSLQGRYTEAFF. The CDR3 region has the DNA TGTGCCAGCAGTTCCTTACAGGGACGGTACACTGAAGCTTTCTTT.

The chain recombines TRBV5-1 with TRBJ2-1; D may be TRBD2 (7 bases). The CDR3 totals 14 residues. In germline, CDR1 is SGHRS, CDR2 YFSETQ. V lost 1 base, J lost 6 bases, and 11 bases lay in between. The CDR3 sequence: CASSLRGGVNEQFF. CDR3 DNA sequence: TGCGCCAGCAGCTTGAGGGGGGGAGTCAATGAGCAGTTCTTC. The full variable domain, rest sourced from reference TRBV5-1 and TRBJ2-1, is KAGVTQTPRYLIKTRGQQVTLSCSPISGHRSVSWYQQTPGQGLQFLFEYFSETQRNKGNFPGRFSGRQFSNSRSEMNVSTLELGDSALYLCASSLRGGVNEQFFGPGTRLTVL.

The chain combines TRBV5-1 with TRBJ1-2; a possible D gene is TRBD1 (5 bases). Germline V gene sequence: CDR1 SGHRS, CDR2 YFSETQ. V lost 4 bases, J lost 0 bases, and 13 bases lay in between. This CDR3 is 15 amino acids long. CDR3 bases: TGCGCCAGCAGCCACGACAGACTCGCTAACTATGGCTACACCTTC. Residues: CASSHDRLANYGYTF.

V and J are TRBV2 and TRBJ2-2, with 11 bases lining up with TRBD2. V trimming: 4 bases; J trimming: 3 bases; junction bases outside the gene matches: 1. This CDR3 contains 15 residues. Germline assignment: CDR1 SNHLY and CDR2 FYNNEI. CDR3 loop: CASSVSGRDTGELFF. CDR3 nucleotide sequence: TGTGCCAGCAGTGTTAGCGGGAGGGACACCGGGGAGCTGTTTTTT.

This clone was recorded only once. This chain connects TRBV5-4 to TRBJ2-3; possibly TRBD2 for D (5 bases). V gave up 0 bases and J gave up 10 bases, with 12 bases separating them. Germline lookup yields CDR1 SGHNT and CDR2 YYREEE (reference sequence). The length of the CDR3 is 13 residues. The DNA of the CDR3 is TGTGCCAGCAGCTTGGAGGGTGCGGGCGCGCAGTATTTT. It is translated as CASSLEGAGAQYF.

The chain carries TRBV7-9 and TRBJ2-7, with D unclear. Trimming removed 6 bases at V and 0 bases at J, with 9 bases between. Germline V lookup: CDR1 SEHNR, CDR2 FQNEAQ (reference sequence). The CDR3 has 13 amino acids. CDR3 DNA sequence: TGTGCCAGCAGGTCGGAGAACTCCTACGAGCAGTACTTC. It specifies CASRSENSYEQYF.

The CDR3 coding sequence is TGTGCCAGCTCCAAGAACACTGAAGCTTTCTTT. As protein: CASSKNTEAFF. This chain joins TRBV9 and TRBJ1-1; unclear D gene. From germline, CDR1 is SGDLS and CDR2 YYNGEE. This CDR3 has 11 residues. V was cut by 7 bases and J by 1 base, with 5 bases left in between.